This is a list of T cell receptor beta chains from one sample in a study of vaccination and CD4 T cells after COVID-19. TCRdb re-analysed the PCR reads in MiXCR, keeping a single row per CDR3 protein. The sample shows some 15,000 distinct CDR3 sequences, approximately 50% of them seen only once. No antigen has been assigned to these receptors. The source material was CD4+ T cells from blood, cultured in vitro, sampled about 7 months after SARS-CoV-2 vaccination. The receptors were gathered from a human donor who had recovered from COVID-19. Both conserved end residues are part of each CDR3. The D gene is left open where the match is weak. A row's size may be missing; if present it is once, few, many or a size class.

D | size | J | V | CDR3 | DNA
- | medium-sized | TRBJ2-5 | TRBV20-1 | CSARSTRDDQETQYF | TGCAGTGCTAGGTCGACCCGGGACGACCAAGAGACCCAGTACTTC
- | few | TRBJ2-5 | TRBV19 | CASSGDHQETQYF | TGTGCCAGTAGCGGGGACCACCAAGAGACCCAGTACTTC
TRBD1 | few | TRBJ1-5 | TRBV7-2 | CASSQTGGDQPQHF | TGTGCCAGCAGCCAGACAGGGGGCGATCAGCCCCAGCATTTT
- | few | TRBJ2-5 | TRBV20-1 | CSAREGRGTVQETQYF | TGCAGTGCTAGAGAAGGACGGGGGACAGTCCAAGAGACCCAGTACTTC
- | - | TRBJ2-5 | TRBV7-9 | CASSPMTGEETQYF | TGTGCCAGCAGCCCCATGACAGGAGAAGAGACCCAGTACTTC
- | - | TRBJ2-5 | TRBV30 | CACRDPRRETQYF | TGTGCCTGCCGGGACCCGCGGCGGGAGACCCAGTACTTC
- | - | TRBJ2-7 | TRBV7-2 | CASSINRGDSGQYF | TGTGCCAGCAGCATAAACCGCGGGGACAGCGGGCAGTACTTC
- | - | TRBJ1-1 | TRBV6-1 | CASKESRTITEAFF | TGTGCCAGCAAGGAATCGAGGACAATCACTGAAGCTTTCTTT
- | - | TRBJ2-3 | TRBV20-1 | CSAPGVDTQYF | TGCAGTGCCCCGGGGGTAGATACGCAGTATTTT
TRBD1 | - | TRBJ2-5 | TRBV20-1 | CSAEQGYQETQYF | TGCAGTGCTGAACAGGGGTACCAAGAGACCCAGTACTTC
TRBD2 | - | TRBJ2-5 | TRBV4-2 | CASSHGSGPSGKETQYF | TGTGCCAGCAGCCACGGCAGCGGGCCTAGCGGGAAAGAGACCCAGTACTTC
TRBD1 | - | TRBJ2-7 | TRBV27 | CASSSSLGDRGAYEQYF | TGTGCCAGCAGTTCGTCCCTTGGGGACAGGGGGGCCTACGAGCAGTACTTC
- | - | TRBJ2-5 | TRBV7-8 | CASSWGGRETQYF | TGTGCCAGCAGCTGGGGGGGGCGGGAGACCCAGTACTTC
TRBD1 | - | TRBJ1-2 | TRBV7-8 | CASSLRRQGLYGYTF | TGTGCCAGCAGCTTACGGAGACAGGGCCTCTATGGCTACACCTTC
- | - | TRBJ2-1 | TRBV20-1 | CSAFPALGGSSYNEQFF | TGCAGTGCTTTTCCTGCCCTAGGGGGGAGCTCCTACAATGAGCAGTTCTTC
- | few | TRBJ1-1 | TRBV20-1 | CSARGHLMKTFF | TGCAGTGCTAGAGGACATTTGATGAAAACTTTCTTT
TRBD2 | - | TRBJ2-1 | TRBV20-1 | CSATRGGISYNEQFF | TGCAGTGCCACCCGGGGGGGCATATCCTACAATGAGCAGTTCTTC
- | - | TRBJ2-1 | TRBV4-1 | CASSRGGRAGENEQFF | TGCGCCAGCAGCCGAGGGGGGCGGGCGGGAGAAAATGAGCAGTTCTTC
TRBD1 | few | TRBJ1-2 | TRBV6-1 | CASSLRTGGGYGYTF | TGTGCCAGCAGTCTTAGGACAGGGGGCGGCTATGGCTACACCTTC
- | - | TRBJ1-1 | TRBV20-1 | CSARDYTSGNTEAFF | TGCAGTGCTAGAGACTATACATCCGGGAACACTGAAGCTTTCTTT
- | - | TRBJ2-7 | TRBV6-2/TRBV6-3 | CASTYSGNRPYEQYF | TGTGCCAGCACCTACAGCGGAAACAGGCCCTACGAGCAGTACTTC
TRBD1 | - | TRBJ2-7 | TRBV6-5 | CASSFRGQGSYEQYF | TGTGCCAGCAGTTTCCGGGGACAGGGATCCTACGAGCAGTACTTC
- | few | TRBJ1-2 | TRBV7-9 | CASSLLTGNYGYTF | TGTGCCAGCAGCTTGTTGACGGGGAACTATGGCTACACCTTC
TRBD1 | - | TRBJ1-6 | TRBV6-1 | CASSRQGNNSPLHF | TGTGCCAGCAGTCGACAGGGGAACAATTCACCCCTCCACTTT
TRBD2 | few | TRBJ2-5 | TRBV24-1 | CAVKGPGLAGEETQYF | TGTGCCGTCAAGGGACCGGGACTAGCGGGAGAAGAGACCCAGTACTTC
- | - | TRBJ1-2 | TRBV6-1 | CASSEAGGPYGYTF | TGTGCCAGCAGTGAAGCGGGGGGACCTTATGGCTACACCTTC
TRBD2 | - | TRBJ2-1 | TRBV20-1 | CSTPGRDNEQFF | TGCAGTACCCCGGGGAGGGACAATGAGCAGTTCTTC
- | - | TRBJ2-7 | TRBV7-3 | CASSSRGQSEQYF | TGTGCCAGCAGCTCTCGCGGACAGTCTGAGCAGTACTTC
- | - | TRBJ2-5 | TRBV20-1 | CSAPRVPEETQYF | TGCAGTGCTCCTCGGGTTCCGGAGGAGACCCAGTACTTC
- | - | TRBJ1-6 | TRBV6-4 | CASRSNSPLHF | TGTGCCAGCCGATCGAATTCACCCCTCCACTTT
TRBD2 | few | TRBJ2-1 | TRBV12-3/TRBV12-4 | CASSPGLAGVGPQFF | TGTGCCAGCAGTCCCGGACTAGCGGGAGTCGGGCCGCAGTTCTTC
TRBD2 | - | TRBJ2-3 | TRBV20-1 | CSADNGLAGPDTQYF | TGCAGTGCTGACAATGGACTAGCGGGCCCAGATACGCAGTATTTT
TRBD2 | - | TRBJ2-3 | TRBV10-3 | CAISDGLGVDTQYF | TGTGCCATCAGTGATGGACTAGGGGTAGATACGCAGTATTTT
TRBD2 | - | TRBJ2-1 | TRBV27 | CASSLRLARNEQFF | TGTGCCAGCAGTTTGAGACTAGCGCGTAATGAGCAGTTCTTC
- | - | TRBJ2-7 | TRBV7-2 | CASSSDRTSYEQYF | TGTGCCAGCAGCTCTGACAGAACCTCCTACGAGCAGTACTTC
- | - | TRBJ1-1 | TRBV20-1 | CSARGQLALNTEAFF | TGCAGTGCTAGAGGACAGCTCGCGCTGAACACTGAAGCTTTCTTT
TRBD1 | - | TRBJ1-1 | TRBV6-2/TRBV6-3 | CASSYGSRGLTPNTEAFF | TGTGCCAGCAGTTACGGCTCCAGGGGGCTTACCCCGAACACTGAAGCTTTCTTT
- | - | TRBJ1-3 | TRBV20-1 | CSASTAGNTIYF | TGCAGTGCTAGTACCGCTGGAAACACCATATATTTT
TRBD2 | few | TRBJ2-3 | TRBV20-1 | CRASSGSTDTQYF | TGCAGGGCTTCTAGCGGGAGCACAGATACGCAGTATTTT
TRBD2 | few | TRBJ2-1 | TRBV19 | CASTLAGGYNEQFF | TGTGCCAGTACACTAGCGGGAGGCTACAATGAGCAGTTCTTC
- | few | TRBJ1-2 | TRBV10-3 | CATRTAISPDYGYTF | TGTGCCACTAGGACAGCCATCTCCCCCGATTATGGCTACACCTTC
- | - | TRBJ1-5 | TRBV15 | CATGVNGGQPQHF | TGTGCCACCGGGGTTAACGGGGGTCAGCCCCAGCATTTT